This T cell receptor (beta chain) comes out of a study of untreated major depressive disorder (dated by TCRdb to between 2018 and 2020). About the study as a whole: The study was a cross-sectional case-control comparison of T cell phenotype and TCR repertoire between antidepressant-free major depressive disorder patients and individually matched non-depressed controls. Sequencing followed up flow-cytometry Vbeta 5.1, Vbeta 11 and Vbeta 22 usage differences observed in the whole cohort. General conclusions and limits of the study: Because of the strict matching and exclusion criteria, the study sample was comparatively small, which limits how generalizable the findings are. In CD4+ T cells, sequencing confirmed that depressed patients used TRBV05-01 (Vbeta 5.1) more than controls did, with a one-tailed test giving p = 0.040. In every sequenced subject, the top five TRBV05-01 clones were all identified as private clones. TRBV25-01 and TRBV02-01 usage followed the flow-cytometry pattern but did not reach statistical significance in the sequencing data. For the sequencing comparisons, planned one-tailed tests were run on just three Vbeta families that had been chosen in advance.

The Qiagen DNeasy Blood and Tissue Kit was used to extract total genomic DNA from the purified CD4+ T cells. Using immunoSEQ immunosequencing protocols, the TCRbeta CDR3 region, as defined by IMGT, was amplified and sequenced. Per the original workflow: Raw sequence data were preprocessed by the immunoSEQ service for PCR and sequencing error correction. The sequence data were imported into the immunoSEQ Analyzer and were further analyzed using VDJtools v1.0.7. The paired Wilcoxon signed-rank test was applied to assess differences between patients and controls. This is the immuneACCESS table as TCRdb keeps it, with only in-frame sequences that have V and J called. A part of the clones is gone; compared with another copy, unresolved V genes explain less than half, and the rest is unexplained. That table furnishes V, J and clone size, whereas the DNA furnished D and trimming. The sample data list some 21,000 clones, and more than 70% of these were observed just once. The ten biggest clones cover around 4.9% of the sample.

A word on this clone: No antigen is known for it. Nothing much larger sits one base from this clone, and base qualities are not available.

Spanning cysteine to phenylalanine, the CDR3 consists of 14 amino acids. Only the CDR3 portion is preserved as DNA: 42 bases, with reading frame beginning at the first base. The V end gives up 7 bases and the J end 5 bases, leaving 9 bases in the junction not matched to a gene. The germline V gene (reference sequence) gives CDR1 as LNHNV and CDR2 as YYDKDF. Every depressed patient was matched in pairs with a non-depressed control on sex, age, current smoking status and body mass index. Every participant was of European descent. Controls had no current or lifetime mood disorder and scored 5 or less on the Quick Inventory of Depressive Symptoms-Self Report. Participants were excluded if they had major medical conditions, Axis I/II comorbidities, regular medication or illicit drug use, or weekly alcohol intake above 100 g. Approximately 30 ml of peripheral blood was drawn into EDTA tubes from each participant. CD4+ T cells were purified from thawed PBMCs by magnetic negative selection with the BD IMag Human CD4 T Lymphocyte Enrichment Set. Flow cytometry confirmed that the CD4+ enrichment method typically gave 85% to 95% purity. A subgroup of about 5 case-control pairs, selected blind to chemokine receptor expression and flow-cytometric repertoire skewing results, was subjected to TCRbeta sequencing. Every blood sample was taken in the morning at 8:00 a.m., and Ficoll-Hypaque gradient centrifugation was used to isolate PBMCs. PBMCs were cryopreserved by gradual cooling to -80°C and stored in liquid nitrogen until assayed.

Specimen: CD4+ T cells from PBMCs. The V gene is TRBV15 and the J gene is TRBJ2-7; TRBD2 aligns with 9 central bases. The clonotype was recovered from a woman aged 25 to 39 in good health. The nucleotide sequence reads TGTGCCACCAACCTAGCGGGGCACGACCACGAGCAGTACTTC. The resulting protein is CATNLAGHDHEQYF.